The 13 T cell receptor beta chains below come from one sample, sequenced in a study of CD8+ T cells in alopecia areata. As for treatment: oral pan-JAK inhibitor, 5-10 mg twice daily. As the sequencing template, cDNA was produced by extracting RNA and reverse transcribing it. Profiled with immunoSEQ multiplex PCR; TCRdb holds only in-frame clones, not every one. The data show around 200,000 clones, 58% seen once. Here the sequenced sample was CD8+ T cells sorted from blood, taken at week 24, from a patient treated with tofacitinib. The receptors derive from a human donor with alopecia areata.

J is TRBJ2-7 and V is TRBV5-1, with TRBD2 matching over 7 bases. This CDR3 has 14 amino acids. The ends lost 0 bases at V and 5 bases at J; junction bases unmatched: 5. Germline V gene sequence: CDR1 SGHRS, CDR2 YFSETQ. The CDR3 bases are TGCGCCAGCAGCTTGGCCGGGGGGAAAGACGAGCAGTACTTC. It yields the protein CASSLAGGKDEQYF.

The V call is TRBV6-5, the J call TRBJ2-3, with D unclear. CDR1 is MNHEY, CDR2 SVGAGI, per germline. V was trimmed by 2 bases and J by 2 bases, leaving 5 bases between them. This CDR3 has 13 amino acids. Here the CDR3 reads CASSYLLTDTQYF. As DNA, the CDR3 is TGTGCCAGCAGTTACCTACTCACAGATACGCAGTATTTT.

The chain links TRBV28 to TRBJ2-7; the match to TRBD1 covers 7 bases. V lost 5 bases and J lost 2; bases outside the gene matches: 9. In germline, CDR1 is MDHEN, CDR2 SYDVKM. The CDR3 length is 15 residues. Here the CDR3 reads CASSPETGPAYEQYF. The CDR3 DNA reads TGTGCCAGCAGTCCGGAGACAGGGCCCGCCTACGAGCAGTACTTC.

The J gene is TRBJ1-1, the V gene TRBV5-5; D might be TRBD1 (5 bases). The V and J ends lost 3 bases and 4 bases respectively, with 7 bases between them. The CDR3 sequence is 12 residues long. Germline V gene data show CDR1 as SGHKS and CDR2 as YYEKEE (reference sequence). The DNA of the CDR3 is TGTGCCAGCAGCTGGGGGAGCACTGAAGCTTTCTTT. Translation: CASSWGSTEAFF.

In this sample, this clone turned up once. V is TRBV2 and J is TRBJ2-3; TRBD1 might be the D (7 bases). Germline CDR1 reads SNHLY; CDR2 reads FYNNEI. The germline V and J ends were trimmed by 10 bases and 8 bases, with 10 bases remaining between them. The CDR3 totals 10 residues. CDR3 DNA sequence: TGTGCCACCCAGGGGGGTACGCAGTATTTT. Its protein product is CATQGGTQYF.

This chain uses TRBV6-4 with TRBJ1-2, with D possibly being TRBD1 (5 bases). The germline V gene encodes CDR1 MRHNA and CDR2 SNTAGT. The CDR3 sequence is 12 residues long. V dropped 5 bases and J dropped 4 bases, with 8 bases sitting between them. This CDR3 is CASSRQGYGYTF. CDR3 in DNA: TGTGCCAGCAGTCGTCAGGGCTATGGCTACACCTTC.

This chain joins TRBV29-1 and TRBJ1-1; 8 positions agree with TRBD1. The CDR3 sequence is 13 residues long. CDR1 and CDR2 from the germline V gene are SQVTM and ANQGSEA. Losses at the gene ends were 8 bases for V and 1 base for J; bases not matched to a gene: 6. DNA of the CDR3: TGCAGCCAGGGGGCAGAGACGAACACTGAAGCTTTCTTT. Its protein product is CSQGAETNTEAFF.

The V and J genes are TRBV2 and TRBJ2-1; no definite D call. This CDR3 comprises 19 residues. V lost 1 base and J lost 5, with 24 bases in between. Looked up from germline, CDR1 is SNHLY and CDR2 is FYNNEI. The CDR3 nucleotides read TGTGCCAGCAGTGAAGGAGGCGCTGTCTTCCGTCCCTTTAACAATGAGCAGTTCTTC. Amino acids: CASSEGGAVFRPFNNEQFF.

This clone was counted a few times. The same CDR3 is also encoded by other DNA sequences in this sample. The CDR3 DNA is TGTGCCAGCAGTTACGGGGAGACCCAGTACTTC. Protein: CASSYGETQYF. V usage is TRBV6-5 and J usage is TRBJ2-5; unclear D gene. Germline CDR1 is MNHEY and CDR2 is SVGAGI. Trimming took off 2 bases at V and 5 bases at J, with 3 bases between the two ends. CDR3 length: 11 amino acids.

The chain uses TRBV30 and TRBJ1-6, with 7 bases fitting TRBD1. CDR3 size: 14 residues. The germline V gene has CDR1 GTSNPN and CDR2 SVGIG (reference sequence). Unmatched junction bases numbered 0, after V lost 3 bases and J lost 1 base. The CDR3 protein is CAWSRGSYNSPLHF. The CDR3 coding sequence is TGTGCCTGGAGCAGGGGGTCCTATAATTCACCCCTCCACTTT. Based on the CDR3 plus reference TRBV30 and TRBJ1-6, the full variable domain is SQTIHQWPATLVQPVGSPLSLECTVEGTSNPNLYWYRQAAGRGLQLLFYSVGIGQISSEVPQNLSASRPQDRQFILSSKKLLLSDSGFYLCAWSRGSYNSPLHFGNGTRLTVT.

This clone appeared a single time. This CDR3 is also generated by other DNA sequences in the sample. The CDR3 DNA sequence: TGTGCCTGGAGTGGAGAGGGAGCAGATACGCAGTATTTT. This translates into CAWSGEGADTQYF. The J gene is TRBJ2-3, the V gene TRBV30; tentatively, D is TRBD2 (5 bases). This CDR3 comprises 13 residues. V was pared by 1 base and J by 4 bases, with 9 bases between. Looked up from germline, CDR1 is GTSNPN and CDR2 is SVGIG (reference sequence).

V gene TRBV19 combines with J gene TRBJ1-2; 7 nucleotides line up with TRBD1. The germline V gene encodes CDR1 LNHDA and CDR2 SQIVND (reference sequence). CDR3 length: 17 residues. V was clipped by 7 bases and J by 4 bases; unmatched bases: 18. DNA of the CDR3: TGTGCCAGTACCCCAAGGGGACAGAACCTCCACGTCTATGGCTACACCTTC. Translating gives CASTPRGQNLHVYGYTF. Variable domain in full (rest from reference TRBV19 and TRBJ1-2): DGGITQSPKYLFRKEGQNVTLSCEQNLNHDAMYWYRQDPGQGLRLIYYSQIVNDFQKGDIAEGYSVSREKKESFPLTVTSAQKNPTAFYLCASTPRGQNLHVYGYTFGSGTRLTVV.

V gene TRBV29-1 combines with J gene TRBJ1-1; the D gene is possibly TRBD1 (5 bases). The CDR3 contains 13 residues. The germline V gene encodes CDR1 SQVTM and CDR2 ANQGSEA. V lost 2 bases and J 4 bases, leaving 11 bases between the germline ends. The CDR3: CSVETRDGTEAFF. In DNA form, the CDR3 reads TGCAGCGTTGAAACCAGGGATGGCACTGAAGCTTTCTTT.